The 12 T cell receptor beta chains reported below all come from one sample, sequenced in a study of shared clonotypes between healthy human individuals. The repertoire was sequenced with immunoSEQ multiplex PCR; TCRdb's copy has only in-frame clones and lacks some. The sample gives about 590,000 clones, 95% to 96% of which show up once; about 0.11% is in the top ten. Terminally differentiated effector memory CD45RA+ cells were left out of the naive CD8 fraction, which was CD45RO-negative and positively selected for CCR7. Sequencing was carried out using naive CD8+ T cells sorted from blood. These receptors came from a young woman in good health.

This rearrangement joins TRBV15 to TRBJ1-5; 7 nucleotides align to TRBD1. The CDR3 runs to 14 residues. V gave up 6 bases and J gave up 2 bases; unmatched junction bases: 4. From germline, CDR1 is LNHNV and CDR2 YYDKDF (reference sequence). The CDR3 nucleotides read TGTGCCACCAGACAGGGGATAGGCAATCAGCCCCAGCATTTT. It translates to CATRQGIGNQPQHF.

The chain has TRBV2 and TRBJ1-3, with a tentative D call TRBD1 (6 bases). Germline CDR1 reads SNHLY; CDR2 reads FYNNEI. V was pared by 7 bases and J by 0 bases, with 13 bases between. CDR3 length: 15 amino acids. The CDR3 is CASTPDSYSGNTIYF. DNA of the CDR3: TGTGCCAGCACCCCGGACAGTTACTCTGGAAACACCATATATTTT.

The V call is TRBV5-8, the J call TRBJ2-7; D gene ambiguous. Per the germline V gene, CDR1 is SGHTS and CDR2 is YDEGEE. The V gene lost 1 base and the J gene lost 2 bases, with 7 bases spanning the gap. The CDR3 runs to 13 residues. DNA for the CDR3: TGTGCCAGCAGCTTGCTGGTTCCCTACGAGCAGTACTTC. This encodes CASSLLVPYEQYF.

The chain combines TRBV6-5 with TRBJ1-2; TRBD1 might be the D (5 bases). V was shortened by 5 bases and J by 6 bases, with 10 bases between the two germline ends. Germline values: CDR1 MNHEY, CDR2 SVGAGI. This CDR3 is built from 12 residues. The CDR3 loop is CASSPGGDGYTF. The DNA of the CDR3 is TGTGCCAGCAGTCCTGGGGGGGATGGCTACACCTTC.

The count of this clone is one. The rearrangement links TRBV7-2 to TRBJ2-7; the D is unclear. Trimming cost V 5 bases and J 1 base, with 12 bases left between them. This CDR3 contains 14 residues. Germline assignment: CDR1 SGHTA and CDR2 FQGNSA. The CDR3 sequence: CASSPLRGSYEQYF. CDR3 in DNA: TGTGCCAGCAGCCCACTCCGCGGATCCTACGAGCAGTACTTC. Full variable domain (rest looked up from reference TRBV7-2 and TRBJ2-7): GAGVSQSPSNKVTEKGKDVELRCDPISGHTALYWYRQSLGQGLEFLIYFQGNSAPDKSGLPSDRFSAERTGGSVSTLTIQRTQQEDSAVYLCASSPLRGSYEQYFGPGTRLTVT.

The chain joins TRBV27 to TRBJ1-1; 7 nucleotides line up with TRBD1. The CDR3 is 15 amino acids. The ends lost 3 bases at V and 1 base at J; junction bases unmatched: 5. Germline CDR1 MNHEY, CDR2 SMNVEV (reference sequence). The CDR3 DNA follows: TGTGCCAGCAGTTTGGGGACAGCACAGAACACTGAAGCTTTCTTT. Encoded protein: CASSLGTAQNTEAFF.

A note on this clone: This specimen includes other DNA sequences encoding the same CDR3. The V and J genes are TRBV7-9 and TRBJ2-7; 12 nucleotides agree with TRBD2. The germline CDR1 and CDR2 sequences are SEHNR and FQNEAQ (reference sequence). Losses at the gene ends were 3 bases for V and 1 base for J; bases not matched to a gene: 1. The CDR3 sequence is 15 residues long. CDR3 region: CASSFGTSGSYEQYF. Here the CDR3 DNA reads TGTGCCAGCAGCTTTGGGACTAGCGGGTCCTACGAGCAGTACTTC.

The chain couples TRBV28 to TRBJ1-2; the D is unclear. The CDR3 covers 13 residues. With 3 bases removed from V and 3 bases from J, the gap between germline ends came to 8 bases. Looked up from germline, CDR1 is MDHEN and CDR2 is SYDVKM. The DNA of the CDR3 is TGTGCCAGCAGTTTTCGCGCTGACTATGGCTACACCTTC. Encoded protein: CASSFRADYGYTF.

As to this clone: Within the sample, other DNA sequences also encode this same CDR3. The chain is built from TRBV19 and TRBJ1-1, with 9 bases that match TRBD1. This CDR3 is built from 12 residues. Germline lookup yields CDR1 LNHDA and CDR2 SQIVND (reference sequence). V gave up 6 bases and J gave up 4 bases; unmatched junction bases: 0. CDR3 protein: CASRTGGTEAFF. The CDR3, as DNA: TGTGCCAGTAGGACAGGGGGCACTGAAGCTTTCTTT.

The chain has TRBV5-8 and TRBJ2-7, with unresolved D. The CDR3 loop spans 14 amino acids. The germline gives CDR1 SGHTS, CDR2 YDEGEE. Trimming cost V 3 bases and J 5 bases, with 15 bases left between them. This CDR3 is CASSYRSLWDEQYF. The CDR3 coding sequence is TGTGCCAGCAGCTACAGATCCCTATGGGACGAGCAGTACTTC.

This chain uses TRBV4-1 with TRBJ2-2; the D gene is possibly TRBD1 (5 bases). Trimming took off 0 bases at V and 1 base at J, with 15 bases between the two ends. Looked up from germline, CDR1 is MGHRA and CDR2 is YSYEKL. There are 18 residues in the CDR3. CDR3 bases: TGCGCCAGCAGCCAAGATGCGGTTGGACACGAGAACACCGGGGAGCTGTTTTTT. Its protein product is CASSQDAVGHENTGELFF.

The chain has TRBV28 and TRBJ2-7; tentative D call: TRBD2 (7 bases). Trimming shortened V by 6 bases and J by 0 bases, and 21 bases separated the two germline ends. The germline CDR1 and CDR2 sequences are MDHEN and SYDVKM. This CDR3 is 17 amino acids long. The CDR3: CASSPRGGWGASYEQYF. The DNA of the CDR3 is TGTGCCAGCAGCCCCCGGGGAGGGTGGGGGGCCTCCTACGAGCAGTACTTC.